The 14 T cell receptor beta chains given below trace back to one sample, sequenced in a study of regulatory T cells in long-lasting Graves disease. Time point here: newly diagnosed GD, antithyroid drugs for less than 3 months. Isolated PBMC RNA provided the starting material for the TCR library. Arm-PCR of CDR3 regions with iRepertoire HTBI primers generated TCR beta libraries. MiXCR, applied by TCRdb to the multiplex PCR reads, yields one record per CDR3 protein. The data contain hundreds of thousands of distinct CDR3 sequences, around an eighth of them singletons. The data also belong to a second study, concerning T cells in Graves' hyperthyroidism and ophthalmopathy.

This sample comprised peripheral blood mononuclear cells (PBMCs), obtained at new diagnosis, from a patient treated with antithyroid drugs. These receptor sequences come from a man aged 30 to 45 with Graves disease.

This chain connects TRBV13 to TRBJ1-1, with 8 bases that match TRBD1. With V trimmed by 1 base and J by 10 bases, 5 bases remained unmatched. CDR3 length equals 13 residues. Germline V gives CDR1 PRHDT, CDR2 FYEKMQ (reference sequence). CDR3 DNA: TGTGCCAGCAGCTTAGTGCCACAGGGGGGAGCTTTCTTT. It specifies CASSLVPQGGAFF.

This clonotype was observed at least ten times. The V and J genes are TRBV10-3 and TRBJ2-3, with TRBD2 matching over 12 bases. Looked up from germline, CDR1 is ENHRY and CDR2 is SYGVKD. CDR3 length equals 15 residues. The V and J ends lost 11 bases and 1 base, in that order; junction bases with no gene match: 7. CDR3 nucleotides: TGTGCCTTAAGGACTAGCGGGAATGGCACAGATACGCAGTATTTT. Protein: CALRTSGNGTDTQYF.

This clonotype was seen at least ten times. This chain joins TRBV2 and TRBJ1-4; D perhaps matches TRBD1 (5 bases). In germline, CDR1 is SNHLY, CDR2 FYNNEI. The V end was cut by 6 bases, the J end by 8 bases, with 7 bases between. There are 11 residues in the CDR3. This chain's CDR3 is CASSGGEKLFF. CDR3 sequence (DNA): TGTGCCAGCAGCGGGGGAGAAAAACTGTTTTTT.

This clonotype was found a few times. The V and J genes are TRBV4-2 and TRBJ2-1; 11 bases line up with TRBD2. The CDR3 totals 13 residues. Per the germline V gene, CDR1 is LGHNA and CDR2 is YNFKEQ. V shed 4 bases and J 13 bases; nucleotides not matched to a gene: 6. Written as DNA, the CDR3 is TGTGCCAGCAGCCTTGGGACTAGCGGCAGCCAGTTCTTC. Amino acid sequence: CASSLGTSGSQFF.

At least ten counts were recorded for this clonotype. The rearrangement joins TRBV5-1 to TRBJ1-2; TRBD1 matches 12 bases. Germline lookup yields CDR1 SGHRS and CDR2 YFSETQ. This CDR3 is 14 amino acids long. V was clipped by 6 bases and J by 6 bases; unmatched bases: 6. The CDR3, as DNA: TGCGCCAGCAAACCGGGACAGGGGGCGGATGGCTACACCTTC. Protein product: CASKPGQGADGYTF.

The chain links TRBV28 to TRBJ2-1, with 8 bases lining up with TRBD2. CDR3 size: 14 residues. J was trimmed by 0 bases and V by 6 bases; bases with no gene match: 1. CDR1 MDHEN and CDR2 SYDVKM come from the germline V gene. The CDR3 sequence is CASRLAVSYNEQFF. In DNA form, the CDR3 reads TGTGCCAGCAGACTAGCGGTCTCCTACAATGAGCAGTTCTTC. The variable domain in full, completed from reference TRBV28 and TRBJ2-1, reads DVKVTQSSRYLVKRTGEKVFLECVQDMDHENMFWYRQDPGLGLRLIYFSYDVKMKEKGDIPEGYSVSREKKERFSLILESASTNQTSMYLCASRLAVSYNEQFFGPGTRLTVL.

This clonotype was counted many times. The gene calls are TRBV7-8 and TRBJ2-5, with 8 bases aligning to TRBD1. Germline loops: CDR1 SGHVS, CDR2 FQNEAQ. The ends lost 10 bases at V and 5 bases at J; junction bases unmatched: 12. CDR3 size: 14 residues. The CDR3 sequence: CATGGEGGRETQYF. The CDR3 nucleotides are TGTGCCACAGGGGGCGAGGGAGGAAGGGAGACCCAGTACTTC.

J is TRBJ2-2 and V is TRBV14; TRBD1 agrees at 8 bases. The germline gives CDR1 SGHDN, CDR2 FVKESK. The CDR3 has 14 amino acids. J lost 7 bases, V lost 4 bases, and 5 bases had no gene match. The CDR3 loop is CASSLQGAGGELFF. As DNA, the CDR3 is TGTGCCAGCAGCCTTCAGGGGGCTGGCGGGGAGCTGTTTTTT. The full variable domain, with the rest looked up from reference TRBV14 and TRBJ2-2, is EAGVTQFPSHSVIEKGQTVTLRCDPISGHDNLYWYRRVMGKEIKFLLHFVKESKQDESGMPNNRFLAERTGGTYSTLKVQPAELEDSGVYFCASSLQGAGGELFFGEGSRLTVL.

This clonotype was found many times. The CDR3 nucleotides are TGTGCCAGCAGTCCCAGAGGGGCTGGAAACACCATATATTTT. Translated: CASSPRGAGNTIYF. The chain uses TRBV12-3 or TRBV12-4 and TRBJ1-3; weak D call: TRBD1 (5 bases). The CDR3 extends over 14 amino acids. Trimming left V 5 bases short and J 2 bases short, with 10 bases between.

This clonotype was seen only a few times. The chain carries TRBV19 and TRBJ1-5; maybe TRBD1 (5 bases). The CDR3 runs 16 residues. V was clipped by 6 bases and J by 5 bases, with 20 bases between them. From germline, CDR1 is LNHDA and CDR2 SQIVND (reference sequence). This chain's CDR3 is CASSRREEGWDQPQHF. CDR3 DNA: TGTGCCAGTAGCAGAAGGGAGGAGGGGTGGGATCAGCCCCAGCATTTT.

This clonotype came up a few times. The gene calls are TRBV6-1 and TRBJ2-3; 9 bases are a match to TRBD2. CDR3 length: 18 amino acids. V lost 0 bases, J lost 1 base, and 8 bases stayed unmatched. Germline V gene sequence: CDR1 MNHNS, CDR2 SASEGT. This CDR3 is CASSEAPSGLAGTDTQYF. CDR3 sequence (DNA): TGTGCCAGCAGTGAAGCGCCATCGGGACTAGCCGGCACAGATACGCAGTATTTT.

There are many counts of this clonotype. The rearrangement uses TRBV12-5 and TRBJ2-1, with D possibly matching TRBD2 (8 bases). The CDR3 runs to 19 residues. Germline V gives CDR1 LGHNT, CDR2 FRNRAP. Deletions cut 0 bases from V and 2 bases from J, with 20 bases between. The CDR3 DNA follows: TGTGCTAGTGGTTTGGTACACAGGGGACGGGAGGGACCCTACAATGAGCAGTTCTTC. Encoded protein: CASGLVHRGREGPYNEQFF.

This clonotype was found many times. The J gene is TRBJ1-2, the V gene TRBV20-1; D unresolved. The CDR3 sequence is 12 residues long. Germline V gene sequence: CDR1 DFQATT, CDR2 SNEGSKA (reference sequence). Trimming took off 6 bases at V and 8 bases at J, with 16 bases between the two ends. The CDR3 nucleotides are TGCAGTGCCAGCGACGGTTGGGAAGGCTACACCTTC. Protein sequence: CSASDGWEGYTF.

This clonotype appeared a few times. The V call is TRBV5-6, the J call TRBJ1-2, with unresolved D. The V end was cut by 0 bases, the J end by 0 bases, with 9 bases between. Germline V gene data show CDR1 as SGHDT and CDR2 as YYEEEE. CDR3 length: 15 residues. Here the CDR3 DNA reads TGTGCCAGCAGCTTGGTGTACAGAACTAACTATGGCTACACCTTC. This codes for CASSLVYRTNYGYTF. Combining the CDR3 with reference TRBV5-6 and TRBJ1-2 gives the whole variable domain DAGVTQSPTHLIKTRGQQVTLRCSPKSGHDTVSWYQQALGQGPQFIFQYYEEEERQRGNFPDRFSGHQFPNYSSELNVNALLLGDSALYLCASSLVYRTNYGYTFGSGTRLTVV.